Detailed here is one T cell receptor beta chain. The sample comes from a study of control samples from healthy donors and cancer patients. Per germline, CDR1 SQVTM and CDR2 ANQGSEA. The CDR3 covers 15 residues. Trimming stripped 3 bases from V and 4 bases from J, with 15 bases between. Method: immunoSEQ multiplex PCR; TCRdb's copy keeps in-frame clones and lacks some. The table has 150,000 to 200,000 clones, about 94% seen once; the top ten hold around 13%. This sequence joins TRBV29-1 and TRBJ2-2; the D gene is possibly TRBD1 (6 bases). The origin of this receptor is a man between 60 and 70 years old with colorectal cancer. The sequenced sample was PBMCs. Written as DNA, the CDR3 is TGCAGCGTTGATAGAACAGGGAGTGGCACCGGGGAGCTGTTTTTT. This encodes CSVDRTGSGTGELFF.